Following are 31 T cell receptor beta chains from one sample sequenced in a study of blood T cell repertoires in COVID-19. Only in-frame clones appear in the TCRdb table, and some are missing; sequencing was by immunoSEQ multiplex PCR. This table holds 240,000 or so clones, 85% to 90% found once. Specimen: PBMCs or T cells enriched from blood (not recorded which). The receptors derive from a man in his forties or fifties who had recovered from COVID-19.

The genes are TRBV27 and TRBJ1-2, with D tentatively TRBD1 (5 bases). The CDR3 has 12 amino acids. With 5 bases removed from V and 5 bases from J, the gap between germline ends came to 9 bases. CDR1 MNHEY and CDR2 SMNVEV come from the germline V gene (reference sequence). In DNA, the CDR3 is TGTGCCAGCAGTCAATCAGGGTATGGCTACACCTTC. It codes for CASSQSGYGYTF.

The CDR3 region has the DNA TGTGCCAGCGCGGGGGGCGTCACAGATACGCAGTATTTT. Protein sequence: CASAGGVTDTQYF. The chain combines TRBV28 with TRBJ2-3; 8 nucleotides align to TRBD2. The CDR3 contains 13 residues. From germline, CDR1 is MDHEN and CDR2 SYDVKM. J lost 2 bases, V lost 8 bases, and 3 bases had no gene match.

The rearrangement uses TRBV9 and TRBJ2-1, with 8 bases identical to TRBD2. CDR1 is SGDLS and CDR2 is YYNGEE in the germline V gene. The CDR3 consists of 16 residues. After removal of 2 bases from V and 1 base from J, the junction contained 5 bases not matched to a gene. The CDR3 is CASSVTGGPSYNEQFF. CDR3 DNA: TGTGCCAGCAGCGTTACGGGAGGGCCTTCCTACAATGAGCAGTTCTTC.

The V gene is TRBV9, the J gene TRBJ1-6, with unresolved D. The CDR3 spans 14 residues. V lost 2 bases, J lost 5 bases, and 8 bases lay in between. Germline assignment: CDR1 SGDLS and CDR2 YYNGEE. The CDR3 here is CASSVTTDNSPLHF. CDR3 in DNA: TGTGCCAGCAGCGTGACAACTGATAATTCACCCCTCCACTTT.

The V and J genes are TRBV2 and TRBJ1-4, with 8 bases that match TRBD1. After removal of 6 bases from V and 17 bases from J, the junction contained 11 bases not matched to a gene. The germline V gene encodes CDR1 SNHLY and CDR2 FYNNEI. The CDR3 loop spans 12 amino acids. The CDR3 loop reads CASRNGTGSGFF. The CDR3, as DNA: TGTGCCAGCAGAAACGGGACAGGTTCGGGTTTTTTT.

The V call is TRBV21-1, the J call TRBJ1-2; TRBD1 was called by the table and not checked on the DNA. TRBV21-1 is a listed pseudogene. The CDR3 totals 15 residues. The CDR3: CASSNRDRGNYGYTF. As DNA, the CDR3 is TGTGCCAGCAGCAACCGGGACAGGGGTAACTATGGCTACACCTTC.

This CDR3 reads CASSQDMEVAYNEQFF. The CDR3 nucleotides read TGTGCCAGCAGCCAAGATATGGAGGTTGCCTACAATGAGCAGTTCTTC. The chain links TRBV3-1 (or the pseudogene TRBV3-2) to TRBJ2-1; D is possibly TRBD2 (5 bases). V was cut by 0 bases and J by 2 bases, with 11 bases left in between. CDR3 length: 16 amino acids. CDR1 is LGHDT and CDR2 is YNNKEL in the germline V gene (reference sequence).

The CDR3 DNA sequence: TGTGCCAGCAGCGTATCACTAGCGGTGAACTCCTACAATGAGCAGTTCTTC. It codes for CASSVSLAVNSYNEQFF. The V gene is TRBV9, the J gene TRBJ2-1; TRBD2 aligns across 8 bases. Germline trimming cut 1 base from V and 0 bases from J; bases unmatched to any gene: 6. CDR1 and CDR2 (germline): SGDLS, YYNGEE. This CDR3 region has 17 residues.

The chain joins TRBV28 to TRBJ1-3; TRBD1 agrees at 8 bases. The CDR3 length is 15 residues. Germline CDR1 is MDHEN and CDR2 is SYDVKM. The J segment lost 0 bases and the V segment lost 6 bases, leaving 4 bases of the junction unmatched. The DNA of the CDR3 is TGTGCCAGCAGGTGGACAGGGAGCTCTGGAAACACCATATATTTT. Protein sequence: CASRWTGSSGNTIYF.

This chain's CDR3 is CASRRDSTRDEQYF. The CDR3 DNA reads as TGTGCCAGCAGGCGGGACTCCACCAGGGACGAGCAGTACTTC. The chain is built from TRBV6-5 and TRBJ2-7; perhaps TRBD2 as D (6 bases). Trimming shortened V by 6 bases and J by 5 bases, and 17 bases separated the two germline ends. CDR3 length: 14 amino acids. From germline, CDR1 is MNHEY and CDR2 SVGAGI.

The chain links TRBV11-2 to TRBJ2-7; 7 nucleotides match TRBD2. V shed 1 base and J 0 bases; nucleotides not matched to a gene: 3. Germline CDR1 reads SGHAT; CDR2 reads FQNNGV. The CDR3 is 15 residues long. The CDR3 reads CASSLGLAPSYEQYF. The CDR3 coding sequence is TGTGCCAGCAGCTTAGGACTAGCCCCCTCCTACGAGCAGTACTTC.

This chain uses TRBV15 with TRBJ1-2, with unresolved D. Trimming stripped 3 bases from V and 0 bases from J, with 11 bases between. This CDR3 is 15 amino acids long. Germline V gene lookup returns CDR1 LNHNV and CDR2 YYDKDF (reference sequence). In DNA form, the CDR3 reads TGTGCCACCAGCAGCCCCGGTCCTTCTAACTATGGCTACACCTTC. Residues: CATSSPGPSNYGYTF.

This chain uses TRBV6-1 with TRBJ1-1; 9 positions agree with TRBD1. J lost 1 base, V lost 2 bases, and 11 bases had no gene match. From germline, CDR1 is MNHNS and CDR2 SASEGT. The CDR3 is 18 residues long. The CDR3 protein is CASSELWGTGSGNTEAFF. The CDR3 bases are TGTGCCAGCAGTGAACTATGGGGGACAGGGTCGGGGAACACTGAAGCTTTCTTT.

This rearrangement joins TRBV5-1 to TRBJ1-4; 7 nucleotides match TRBD1. Trimming took 4 bases from V and 7 from J; bases not matched to a gene: 10. The CDR3 has 15 amino acids. Germline CDR1 is SGHRS and CDR2 is YFSETQ. CDR3 in DNA: TGCGCCAGCAGCCTAGGGACAGCCCGGGGTGAAAAACTGTTTTTT. This encodes CASSLGTARGEKLFF. The full variable domain, in which reference TRBV5-1 and TRBJ1-4 provide the parts outside the CDR3, is KAGVTQTPRYLIKTRGQQVTLSCSPISGHRSVSWYQQTPGQGLQFLFEYFSETQRNKGNFPGRFSGRQFSNSRSEMNVSTLELGDSALYLCASSLGTARGEKLFFGSGTQLSVL.

The chain couples TRBV18 to TRBJ2-1; 8 nucleotides align to TRBD1. V shed 1 base and J 12 bases; nucleotides not matched to a gene: 2. CDR3 length: 12 amino acids. The germline V gene encodes CDR1 KGHSH and CDR2 LQKENI. In DNA form, the CDR3 reads TGTGCCAGCTCACCACGGGACAGGTGGCAGTTCTTC. This translates into CASSPRDRWQFF. Using reference TRBV18 and TRBJ2-1 for the parts outside the CDR3, the full variable domain is NAGVMQNPRHLVRRRGQEARLRCSPMKGHSHVYWYRQLPEEGLKFMVYLQKENIIDESGMPKERFSAEFPKEGPSILRIQQVVRGDSAAYFCASSPRDRWQFFGPGTRLTVL.

The chain uses TRBV11-2 and TRBJ2-1; D may be TRBD2 (6 bases). CDR3 length: 13 amino acids. Trimming cost V 3 bases and J 9 bases, with 12 bases left between them. Germline V CDR1 and CDR2: SGHAT, FQNNGV. CDR3 DNA sequence: TGTGCCAGCAGCTTCCCGGGAGTGGGTGAGCAGTTCTTC. This gives the protein CASSFPGVGEQFF.

This chain joins TRBV9 and TRBJ2-5; 10 nucleotides agree with TRBD2. Unmatched junction bases numbered 7, after V lost 4 bases and J lost 1 base. Looked up from germline, CDR1 is SGDLS and CDR2 is YYNGEE. The CDR3 is 16 amino acids. The chain's CDR3 is CASSTYSGGIQETQYF. In DNA, the CDR3 is TGTGCCAGCAGCACCTATAGCGGGGGGATCCAAGAGACCCAGTACTTC.

CDR3 loop: CASSLGTESSYEQYF. The CDR3 DNA sequence: TGTGCCAGCAGTTTAGGGACAGAAAGCTCCTACGAGCAGTACTTC. V is TRBV28 and J is TRBJ2-7; 7 bases map to TRBD1. There are 15 residues in the CDR3. The germline CDR1 and CDR2 sequences are MDHEN and SYDVKM. J lost 0 bases, V lost 2 bases, and 4 bases had no gene match.

The CDR3 DNA sequence: TGTGCCAGCAGTAGGGGTCGGACTGAAGCTTTCTTT. Amino acids: CASSRGRTEAFF. The chain is built from TRBV2 and TRBJ1-1; D possibly corresponds to TRBD1 (5 bases). Per the germline V gene, CDR1 is SNHLY and CDR2 is FYNNEI. This CDR3 comprises 12 residues. The germline V and J ends were trimmed by 5 bases and 5 bases, with 9 bases remaining between them.

The rearrangement uses TRBV5-1 and TRBJ1-2, with 9 bases identical to TRBD1. The CDR3 has 17 residues. J gave up 4 bases and V 0 bases, and 10 bases lay outside the gene matches. Germline assignment: CDR1 SGHRS and CDR2 YFSETQ. The CDR3 nucleotides read TGCGCCAGCAGCTTGGGATCCGGTGAACAGGGGGCCTATGGCTACACCTTC. Protein sequence: CASSLGSGEQGAYGYTF.

V gene TRBV4-1 combines with J gene TRBJ1-1; maybe TRBD1 (5 bases). Germline V gene sequence: CDR1 MGHRA, CDR2 YSYEKL. The length of the CDR3 is 14 residues. Trimming cost V 6 bases and J 8 bases, with 19 bases left between them. CDR3 amino acids: CASSPTGRGTEAFF. The CDR3, as DNA: TGCGCCAGCAGTCCTACTGGGCGGGGGACGGAAGCTTTCTTT.

J is TRBJ1-1 and V is TRBV6-5, with 7 bases identical to TRBD1. There are 15 residues in the CDR3. The V gene end was trimmed by 7 bases and the J gene end by 1 base; junction bases not matched to a gene: 9. CDR1 and CDR2 (germline): MNHEY, SVGAGI. DNA of the CDR3: TGTGCCAGCACCCGATACGGGACAGCGAACACTGAAGCTTTCTTT. It is translated as CASTRYGTANTEAFF.

The genes are TRBV11-2 and TRBJ2-1, with 14 bases lining up with TRBD2. V shed 4 bases, J shed 4 bases, and the junction held 9 bases outside the gene matches. The germline V gene encodes CDR1 SGHAT and CDR2 FQNNGV. The length of the CDR3 is 18 residues. CDR3 nucleotides: TGTGCCAGCAGCTCTAAGGGACTAGCGGGAGTGAGGTACAATGAGCAGTTCTTC. As protein: CASSSKGLAGVRYNEQFF.

This chain joins TRBV4-3 and TRBJ1-6; D possibly corresponds to TRBD1 (6 bases). Germline V gene lookup returns CDR1 LGHNA and CDR2 YSLEER. V dropped 3 bases and J dropped 7 bases, with 10 bases sitting between them. This CDR3 spans 14 amino acids. As DNA, the CDR3 is TGCGCCAGCAGCCAGTACAGGGAGAATTCACCCCTCCACTTT. Translated: CASSQYRENSPLHF.

This clone has a single count. This rearrangement joins TRBV7-8 to TRBJ2-3; 7 bases align to TRBD1. The CDR3 is 14 amino acids. Germline CDR1 is SGHVS and CDR2 is FQNEAQ. The V segment lost 4 bases and the J segment 4 bases; nucleotides outside the gene matches: 5. The CDR3 reads CASSSGTVPDTQYF. As DNA, the CDR3 is TGTGCCAGCAGCTCCGGGACAGTACCAGATACGCAGTATTTT.

As to this clone: In the same sample, other DNA sequences code for this CDR3. CDR3 in amino acids: CASSSGQDNEKLFF. The CDR3 DNA reads as TGTGCCAGCTCATCGGGACAGGATAATGAAAAACTGTTTTTT. This sequence joins TRBV18 and TRBJ1-4; 8 bases agree with TRBD1. CDR1 and CDR2 from the germline V gene are KGHSH and LQKENI. This CDR3 contains 14 residues. The V and J ends lost 5 bases and 4 bases, in that order; junction bases with no gene match: 3.

In DNA form, the CDR3 reads TGCAGCGTTGAGAGTTGGACAGGGGGCTTACAAGGAGCGAACACTGAAGCTTTCTTT. This sequence encodes CSVESWTGGLQGANTEAFF. The rearrangement joins TRBV29-1 to TRBJ1-1, with 11 bases aligning to TRBD1. Germline V gene sequence: CDR1 SQVTM, CDR2 ANQGSEA. Germline trimming cut 3 bases from V and 1 base from J; bases unmatched to any gene: 16. This CDR3 has 19 amino acids.

The CDR3 DNA sequence: TGTGCCAGCAGCTTAGTAGGACGGAGGACTGAAGCTTTCTTT. Translating it yields CASSLVGRRTEAFF. The chain is built from TRBV11-2 and TRBJ1-1; no clear D gene. Germline V gene data show CDR1 as SGHAT and CDR2 as FQNNGV. The CDR3 is 14 residues long. The ends were cut back, 1 base at V and 5 bases at J, with 11 bases in the middle.

This sequence joins TRBV3-1 (or the pseudogene TRBV3-2) and TRBJ2-5; 13 bases are shared with TRBD2. With V trimmed by 4 bases and J by 5 bases, 4 bases remained unmatched. Germline CDR1 LGHDT, CDR2 YNNKEL (reference sequence). CDR3 length: 15 amino acids. The CDR3 spells CASSPRTSGSETQYF. Written as DNA, the CDR3 is TGTGCCAGCAGCCCAAGGACTAGCGGGAGTGAGACCCAGTACTTC.

This clone has a single count. The gene calls are TRBV7-2 and TRBJ2-5, with 7 bases matching TRBD2. Germline-derived CDR1 and CDR2 are SGHTA and FQGNSA. This CDR3 has 14 residues. V lost 4 bases, J lost 3 bases, and 5 bases stayed unmatched. The CDR3 DNA reads as TGTGCCAGCAGCTCCAGCGGGATAAAAGAGACCCAGTACTTC. Protein sequence: CASSSSGIKETQYF.

In its sample, this clone was seen a few times. The chain employs TRBV2 and TRBJ2-7; 7 bases align to TRBD2. This CDR3 contains 14 residues. CDR1 is SNHLY and CDR2 is FYNNEI in the germline V gene. The V gene end was trimmed by 6 bases and the J gene end by 3 bases; junction bases not matched to a gene: 8. This chain's CDR3 is CASSRTGLRYEQYF. The CDR3 DNA follows: TGTGCCAGCAGCCGAACGGGACTACGCTACGAGCAGTACTTC.